Here is one TCR beta chain with its context. Under the authors' procedure: From reference gene primer amplification, estimates of nucleated cell counts were derived. Repertoires were generated with immunoSEQ multiplex PCR, while TCRdb's copy carries only in-frame clones and drops some. V and J calls and clone size are given by that table; D and trimming were obtained from the DNA. In the table there are fewer than 95,000 clones, approximately 86% of which are singletons. The data stem from a study of blood T cell repertoires in COVID-19. CDR1 is LNHDA, CDR2 SQIVND, per germline (reference sequence). V shed 10 bases, J shed 8 bases, and the junction held 10 bases outside the gene matches. The CDR3 consists of 12 residues.

The rearrangement links TRBV19 to TRBJ1-2; the match to TRBD1 covers 7 bases. Specimen: peripheral blood. The sequence derives from a woman of 80 years or more with acute or convalescent COVID-19. CDR3 nucleotides: TGTGCCATTAACGACAGGGTGGGCGGCTACACCTTC. Translating it yields CAINDRVGGYTF. The whole variable domain, remainder taken from reference TRBV19 and TRBJ1-2, is DGGITQSPKYLFRKEGQNVTLSCEQNLNHDAMYWYRQDPGQGLRLIYYSQIVNDFQKGDIAEGYSVSREKKESFPLTVTSAQKNPTAFYLCAINDRVGGYTFGSGTRLTVV.